The rows below give T cell receptor beta chains drawn from one sample of a study of early T cells in non-severe SARS-CoV-2 infection. TCRdb passed the 5' RACE reads through MiXCR, listing each CDR3 protein once. The sample has 87,000 or so distinct CDR3 sequences, roughly an eighth seen once. Material for sequencing was whole blood. The receptors here all came from an adult who was a healthcare worker with PCR-confirmed SARS-CoV-2 infection or an uninfected control (not recorded which). CDR3s include the opening cysteine and the closing phenylalanine or tryptophan.

V gene	CDR3 protein
TRBV29-1	CSAKGQGLEAFF
TRBV10-3	CAISESSGSASGNTIYF
TRBV5-1	CASSPRTVTDTQYF
TRBV29-1	CSVGGRSSGANVLTF
TRBV4-1	CASSQGVRAGARQYF
TRBV5-1	CASSFLAGVDTQYF
TRBV9	CASSSGSGGGQPQHF
TRBV7-9	CASSLRAGGHNEQFF
TRBV7-3	CASSLRVGPGELFF
TRBV6-5	CASSYVTGGLAGELFF
TRBV27	CASSSRESFDTQYF